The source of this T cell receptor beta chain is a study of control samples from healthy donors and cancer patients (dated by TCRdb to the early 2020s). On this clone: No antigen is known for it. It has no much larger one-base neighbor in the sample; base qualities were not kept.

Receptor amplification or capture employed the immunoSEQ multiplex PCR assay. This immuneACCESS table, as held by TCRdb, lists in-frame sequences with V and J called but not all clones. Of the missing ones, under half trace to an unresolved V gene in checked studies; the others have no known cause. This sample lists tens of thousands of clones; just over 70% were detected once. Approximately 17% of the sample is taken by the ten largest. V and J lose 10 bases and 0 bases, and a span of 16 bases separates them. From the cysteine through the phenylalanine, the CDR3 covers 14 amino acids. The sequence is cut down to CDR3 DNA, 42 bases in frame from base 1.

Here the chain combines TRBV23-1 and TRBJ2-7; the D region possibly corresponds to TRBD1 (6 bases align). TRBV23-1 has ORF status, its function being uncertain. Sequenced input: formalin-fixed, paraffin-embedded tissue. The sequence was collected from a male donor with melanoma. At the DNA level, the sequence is TGCGCCAACCAAGAAGGACAGATCTCCTACGAGCAGTACTTC. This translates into CANQEGQISYEQYF.